These 22 T cell receptor beta chains were all obtained from the same sample, sequenced in a study of blood T cell repertoires in COVID-19. TCRdb keeps only in-frame clones here, not all; method: immunoSEQ multiplex PCR. The sample lists 120,000 to 150,000 clones; roughly 83% were seen once. Sequences were obtained from PBMCs or T cells enriched from blood (not recorded which). These receptors were taken from a man aged 35 to 55 with acute COVID-19.

This chain joins TRBV5-6 and TRBJ1-6, with a tentative D call TRBD1 (5 bases). Per germline, CDR1 SGHDT and CDR2 YYEEEE. The CDR3 runs 15 residues. The ends were cut back, 2 bases at V and 4 bases at J, with 10 bases in the middle. CDR3 sequence (DNA): TGTGCCAGCAGCTTTGGGGCGCGATATAATTCACCCCTCCACTTT. Protein: CASSFGARYNSPLHF.

V and J are TRBV24-1 and TRBJ2-1, with D possibly TRBD1 on 5 matching bases. Germline V gene sequence: CDR1 KGHDR, CDR2 SFDVKD. V was shortened by 4 bases and J by 8 bases, with 8 bases between the two germline ends. The CDR3 runs to 12 residues. The CDR3 is CATSEGAHEQFF. In DNA form, the CDR3 reads TGTGCCACCAGTGAAGGGGCCCATGAGCAGTTCTTC.

DNA of the CDR3: TGTGCCAGCAGTAAACAGGGGAGCAATCAGCCCCAGCATTTT. Protein product: CASSKQGSNQPQHF. This chain connects TRBV6-5 to TRBJ1-5; TRBD1 agrees at 7 bases. The CDR3 totals 14 residues. The junction had 2 bases not matched to a gene; V was cut back by 5 bases and J by 1 base. The germline CDR1 and CDR2 sequences are MNHEY and SVGAGI.

In its sample, this clone was seen once. The V gene is TRBV3-1 (or the pseudogene TRBV3-2), the J gene TRBJ1-3; unclear D gene. Germline CDR1 LGHDT, CDR2 YNNKEL (reference sequence). V dropped 1 base and J dropped 3 bases, with 7 bases sitting between them. The CDR3 is 14 amino acids. For the CDR3, the DNA is TGTGCCAGCAGCCAAGTCGGGAGTGGAAACACCATATATTTT. Translation: CASSQVGSGNTIYF.

The chain uses TRBV5-1 and TRBJ1-4; tentative D call: TRBD1 (6 bases). From germline, CDR1 is SGHRS and CDR2 YFSETQ. The CDR3 runs 14 residues. V shed 0 bases and J shed 3 bases, with 6 bases lying between them. The CDR3, as DNA: TGCGCCAGCAGCTTGGGACAGGCTAATGAAAAACTGTTTTTT. Its translation is CASSLGQANEKLFF.

With regard to this clone: In the same sample, other DNA sequences code for this CDR3. The V and J genes are TRBV29-1 and TRBJ1-1; TRBD1 matches at 9 bases. Germline lookup yields CDR1 SQVTM and CDR2 ANQGSEA. The V gene end was trimmed by 7 bases and the J gene end by 0 bases; junction bases not matched to a gene: 3. The CDR3 consists of 13 residues. CDR3 nucleotide sequence: TGCAGCGGTGGACAGGGGCTGAACACTGAAGCTTTCTTT. Encoded protein: CSGGQGLNTEAFF.

The chain recombines TRBV28 with TRBJ2-7; TRBD2 matches at 14 bases. The V segment lost 5 bases and the J segment 4 bases; nucleotides outside the gene matches: 10. CDR3 length: 17 residues. From germline, CDR1 is MDHEN and CDR2 SYDVKM. In DNA form, the CDR3 reads TGTGCCAGCAGTGACCCGGGACTAGCGGGAGTTCGGTACGAGCAGTACTTC. This sequence encodes CASSDPGLAGVRYEQYF. Full variable domain (rest looked up from reference TRBV28 and TRBJ2-7): DVKVTQSSRYLVKRTGEKVFLECVQDMDHENMFWYRQDPGLGLRLIYFSYDVKMKEKGDIPEGYSVSREKKERFSLILESASTNQTSMYLCASSDPGLAGVRYEQYFGPGTRLTVT.

This clone has just one count. The V call is TRBV6-2 or TRBV6-3, the J call TRBJ2-7, with D possibly matching TRBD1 (5 bases). CDR1 is MNHEY and CDR2 is SVGEGT in the germline V gene. This CDR3 region has 14 residues. V lost 6 bases, J lost 0 bases, and 12 bases lay in between. For the CDR3, the DNA is TGTGCCAGCAGCCTAGGACATATCTCCTACGAGCAGTACTTC. This sequence encodes CASSLGHISYEQYF.

V gene TRBV28 combines with J gene TRBJ1-5; no firm D call. The CDR3 length is 12 residues. Germline CDR1 MDHEN, CDR2 SYDVKM. The CDR3 DNA reads as TGTGTCACAGTTTTGGGCAATCAGCCCCAGCATTTT. Encoded protein: CVTVLGNQPQHF.

This clone was counted once. This chain joins TRBV9 and TRBJ2-5; 7 nucleotides align to TRBD2. The CDR3 totals 13 residues. The ends lost 2 bases at V and 3 bases at J; junction bases unmatched: 1. Germline CDR1 SGDLS, CDR2 YYNGEE. The CDR3 protein is CASSVGLEETQYF. The CDR3 bases are TGTGCCAGCAGCGTCGGACTAGAAGAGACCCAGTACTTC. Full variable domain (missing parts from reference TRBV9 and TRBJ2-5): DSGVTQTPKHLITATGQRVTLRCSPRSGDLSVYWYQQSLDQGLQFLIQYYNGEERAKGNILERFSAQQFPDLHSELNLSSLELGDSALYFCASSVGLEETQYFGPGTRLLVL.

The chain links TRBV2 to TRBJ1-3, with TRBD1 as a possible D gene (5 bases). This CDR3 comprises 13 residues. Germline CDR1 and CDR2: SNHLY and FYNNEI. Trimming took 8 bases from V and 3 from J, leaving 11 bases between them. The CDR3 is CASGEGSGNTIYF. The CDR3 bases are TGTGCCAGCGGGGAGGGGAGTGGAAACACCATATATTTT.

The V gene is TRBV4-3, the J gene TRBJ2-1, with D unclear. The CDR3 has 17 residues. Per germline, CDR1 LGHNA and CDR2 YSLEER. Trimming stripped 1 base from V and 1 base from J, with 14 bases between. This chain's CDR3 is CASSQGFGGKSYNEQFF. The CDR3 DNA follows: TGCGCCAGCAGCCAAGGATTCGGCGGAAAGTCCTACAATGAGCAGTTCTTC.

At least ten counts were recorded for this clone. The chain is built from TRBV19 and TRBJ1-5, with 9 bases identical to TRBD1. The CDR3 totals 18 residues. Losses at the gene ends were 6 bases for V and 2 bases for J; bases not matched to a gene: 14. Germline-derived CDR1 and CDR2 are LNHDA and SQIVND (reference sequence). The CDR3 DNA is TGTGCCAGTAGCGGCACAGGGGGCGCTTTGGGAGGCAATCAGCCCCAGCATTTT. It codes for CASSGTGGALGGNQPQHF.

The CDR3 spells CASSFIRVGTGFFEQYF. Here the CDR3 DNA reads TGCGCCAGCAGCTTCATTCGTGTAGGGACAGGGTTTTTCGAGCAGTACTTC. The chain joins TRBV4-3 to TRBJ2-7, with 9 bases matching TRBD1. CDR3 length equals 17 residues. Germline V gene lookup returns CDR1 LGHNA and CDR2 YSLEER. V shed 5 bases and J 6 bases; nucleotides not matched to a gene: 17.

The chain couples TRBV7-2 to TRBJ1-6, with 10 bases fitting TRBD1. The CDR3 covers 17 residues. Trimming took 2 bases from V and 7 from J; bases not matched to a gene: 8. Per the germline V gene, CDR1 is SGHTA and CDR2 is FQGNSA. The CDR3 bases are TGTGCCAGCAGCTTAAAGACAGGGGGCTTTGGAAATTCACCCCTCCACTTT. Translation: CASSLKTGGFGNSPLHF.

Here the CDR3 reads CASRQGREQYF. CDR3 in DNA: TGTGCCAGCAGACAGGGGAGGGAGCAGTACTTC. V gene TRBV6-6 combines with J gene TRBJ2-7, with a possible D match to TRBD1 (7 bases). Germline lookup yields CDR1 MNHNY and CDR2 SVGAGI (reference sequence). The length of the CDR3 is 11 residues. V was clipped by 6 bases and J by 7 bases, with 10 bases between them.

As to this clone: Additional DNA sequences in this sample encode the identical CDR3. The CDR3 loop reads CASSYRGPGELFF. CDR3 DNA: TGTGCCAGCAGTTACAGGGGGCCTGGGGAGCTGTTTTTT. The rearrangement joins TRBV27 to TRBJ2-2; 9 bases line up with TRBD1. Per the germline V gene, CDR1 is MNHEY and CDR2 is SMNVEV (reference sequence). CDR3 length: 13 amino acids. J was trimmed by 8 bases and V by 4 bases; bases with no gene match: 2.

The V call is TRBV9, the J call TRBJ2-1, with TRBD2 matching 7 bases. The CDR3 contains 15 residues. Per the germline V gene, CDR1 is SGDLS and CDR2 is YYNGEE. V shed 0 bases, J shed 7 bases, and the junction held 7 bases outside the gene matches. The CDR3 loop reads CASSVGGLDGNEQFF. The CDR3 region has the DNA TGTGCCAGCAGCGTAGGCGGACTAGATGGGAATGAGCAGTTCTTC. The whole variable domain, filled in from reference TRBV9 and TRBJ2-1, reads DSGVTQTPKHLITATGQRVTLRCSPRSGDLSVYWYQQSLDQGLQFLIQYYNGEERAKGNILERFSAQQFPDLHSELNLSSLELGDSALYFCASSVGGLDGNEQFFGPGTRLTVL.

This chain connects TRBV19 to TRBJ1-2; 8 bases align to TRBD1. The CDR3 sequence is 13 residues long. V gave up 10 bases and J gave up 1 base; unmatched junction bases: 5. CDR1 is LNHDA, CDR2 SQIVND, per germline (reference sequence). CDR3: CAISDRDNYGYTF. CDR3 sequence (DNA): TGTGCCATATCGGACAGGGATAACTATGGCTACACCTTC.

V and J are TRBV28 and TRBJ2-7; D is possibly TRBD1 (5 bases). Deletions cut 7 bases from V and 2 bases from J, with 9 bases between. This CDR3 comprises 12 residues. CDR1 and CDR2 from the germline V gene are MDHEN and SYDVKM. CDR3 protein: CASKAGTYEQYF. CDR3 bases: TGTGCCAGCAAGGCAGGGACCTACGAGCAGTACTTC. Complete variable domain (other parts from reference TRBV28 and TRBJ2-7): DVKVTQSSRYLVKRTGEKVFLECVQDMDHENMFWYRQDPGLGLRLIYFSYDVKMKEKGDIPEGYSVSREKKERFSLILESASTNQTSMYLCASKAGTYEQYFGPGTRLTVT.

This sequence joins TRBV29-1 and TRBJ1-1; unclear D gene. The germline V and J ends were trimmed by 6 bases and 2 bases, with 13 bases remaining between them. CDR1 SQVTM and CDR2 ANQGSEA come from the germline V gene. The CDR3 is made up of 13 amino acids. CDR3 residues: CSVYRNPNTEAFF. DNA for the CDR3: TGCAGCGTCTACAGAAATCCAAACACTGAAGCTTTCTTT.

This chain connects TRBV5-6 to TRBJ2-7; D possibly corresponds to TRBD1 (5 bases). CDR1 is SGHDT, CDR2 YYEEEE, per germline. This CDR3 contains 19 residues. Trimming stripped 4 bases from V and 3 bases from J, with 29 bases between. CDR3 bases: TGTGCCAGCAGCCCAATGACAGAGACCCCCTATAGTCTTATCTACGAGCAGTACTTC. Translating it yields CASSPMTETPYSLIYEQYF.